These 21 T cell receptor beta chains share one sample of origin, sequenced in a study of T cells in Graves' hyperthyroidism and ophthalmopathy. The TCR beta CDR3 regions underwent amplification using RNA transcripts as the source. Using the HTBI primer set, a first-round RT-PCR was run on the TCR CDR3. TCRdb redid the calling of the multiplex PCR reads with MiXCR, one entry per CDR3 protein. The sample carries 300,000 to 400,000 distinct CDR3 sequences, roughly 14% recorded once. Sequencing input: blood. The receptors were sampled from a woman in her thirties with Graves' ophthalmopathy.

This clonotype was counted at least ten times. J is TRBJ2-5 and V is TRBV2, with D maybe TRBD1 (6 bases). CDR3 size: 13 residues. The germline V gene encodes CDR1 SNHLY and CDR2 FYNNEI. V gave up 9 bases and J gave up 0 bases, with 11 bases separating them. The CDR3 nucleotides are TGTGCCAGTAGAACAGGGTACCAAGAGACCCAGTACTTC. Translated: CASRTGYQETQYF.

This clonotype was seen repeatedly, ten times or more. CDR3 coding DNA: TGTGCCAGCGGACAGTCCAAAGATACGCAGTATTTT. Translated: CASGQSKDTQYF. V gene TRBV12-3 or TRBV12-4 combines with J gene TRBJ2-3, with D possibly matching TRBD1 (6 bases). The CDR3 extends over 12 amino acids. The V gene lost 8 bases and the J gene lost 5 bases, with 11 bases spanning the gap.

About this clonotype: This clone may be a read error of a much larger clone one base away. For the CDR3, the DNA is TGTGCCAGCGGCTACCCGCTCGGGAGTACTGGGGCCAACGTCCTGACTTTC. It translates to CASGYPLGSTGANVLTF. The V gene is TRBV13, the J gene TRBJ2-6, with D maybe TRBD2 (6 bases). CDR1 and CDR2 from the germline V gene are PRHDT and FYEKMQ (reference sequence). The V and J ends lost 8 bases and 2 bases respectively, with 19 bases between them. CDR3 length: 17 residues.

This clonotype was counted ten times or more. This chain links TRBV12-3 or TRBV12-4 with TRBJ1-3; D remains ambiguous. The CDR3 extends over 11 amino acids. V was clipped by 6 bases and J by 6 bases, with 6 bases between them. The CDR3 nucleotides are TGTGCCAGCAGCCAACAAAACACCATATATTTT. Protein product: CASSQQNTIYF.

This clonotype was observed many times. The rearrangement links TRBV12-3 or TRBV12-4 to TRBJ1-1; D remains ambiguous. V dropped 3 bases and J dropped 4 bases, with 12 bases sitting between them. The CDR3 is 14 residues long. This CDR3 is CASSFRGWGTEAFF. As DNA, the CDR3 is TGTGCCAGCAGTTTCCGGGGATGGGGCACTGAAGCTTTCTTT.

This clonotype was seen a handful of times. The chain carries TRBV6-4 and TRBJ2-1; possibly TRBD1 for D (6 bases). Trimming took 2 bases from V and 5 from J, leaving 7 bases between them. The germline V gene encodes CDR1 MRHNA and CDR2 SNTAGT. This CDR3 contains 13 residues. CDR3 amino acids: CASSDRDNNEQFF. The CDR3 bases are TGTGCCAGCAGTGACCGGGACAACAATGAGCAGTTCTTC.

This clonotype was counted ten times or more. The genes are TRBV5-6 and TRBJ2-7; TRBD1 matches 7 bases. The CDR3 runs 14 residues. The V gene end was trimmed by 4 bases and the J gene end by 4 bases; junction bases not matched to a gene: 8. CDR1 and CDR2 (germline): SGHDT, YYEEEE. CDR3: CASSLDRAGYEQYF. CDR3 nucleotides: TGTGCCAGCAGCCTTGACAGGGCGGGTTACGAGCAGTACTTC.

This clonotype was detected ten times or more. The chain combines TRBV20-1 with TRBJ2-7; perhaps TRBD2 as D (6 bases). V was clipped by 1 base and J by 0 bases, with 10 bases between them. This CDR3 comprises 14 residues. CDR1 DFQATT and CDR2 SNEGSKA come from the germline V gene (reference sequence). CDR3 DNA sequence: TGCAGTGCTAGAGGGGTCGGGGGCTCCTACGAGCAGTACTTC. Protein sequence: CSARGVGGSYEQYF.

This clonotype was observed many times. The rearrangement joins TRBV10-3 to TRBJ2-1, with 10 nucleotides matching TRBD2. The CDR3 runs to 16 residues. V trimming: 2 bases; J trimming: 5 bases; junction bases outside the gene matches: 6. The germline V gene has CDR1 ENHRY and CDR2 SYGVKD. CDR3 amino acids: CAISESGGGLNNEQFF. CDR3 sequence (DNA): TGTGCCATCAGTGAGAGCGGGGGGGGGCTGAACAATGAGCAGTTCTTC.

In the case of this clonotype: This could be a read error, since a much larger clone is one nucleotide away. CDR3 in DNA: TGTGCCAGCGGCTACCAGGGCACAGATACGCAGTATTTT. Amino acids: CASGYQGTDTQYF. The chain has TRBV6-5 and TRBJ2-3; D unresolved. The CDR3 sequence is 13 residues long. V lost 8 bases and J 1 base, leaving 10 bases between the germline ends. Germline V gene sequence: CDR1 MNHEY, CDR2 SVGAGI.

This clonotype was counted ten times or more. The chain is built from TRBV28 and TRBJ2-1, with 8 nucleotides matching TRBD2. CDR1 and CDR2 (germline): MDHEN, SYDVKM. This CDR3 is built from 16 residues. Germline trimming cut 5 bases from V and 5 bases from J; bases unmatched to any gene: 11. DNA for the CDR3: TGTGCCAGCAGTACCCCGGGGCGGGGGGTCAACAATGAGCAGTTCTTC. This codes for CASSTPGRGVNNEQFF.

This clonotype was seen a handful of times. The genes are TRBV27 and TRBJ1-2; weak D call: TRBD1 (6 bases). The V end was cut by 5 bases, the J end by 4 bases, with 14 bases between. CDR1 and CDR2 (germline): MNHEY, SMNVEV (reference sequence). CDR3 length: 14 amino acids. The CDR3 DNA sequence: TGTGCCAGCAGTCCCTTGGACAGCGGCTATGGCTACACCTTC. The encoded protein is CASSPLDSGYGYTF.

This clonotype came up many times. V and J are TRBV20-1 and TRBJ1-1, with 10 bases matching TRBD1. Germline CDR1 DFQATT, CDR2 SNEGSKA (reference sequence). The CDR3 extends over 12 amino acids. Trimming removed 5 bases from V and 4 bases from J; junction bases left unmatched: 1. The DNA for the CDR3 is TGCAGTGCTGGACAGGGGGGCACTGAAGCTTTCTTT. Translation: CSAGQGGTEAFF.

This clonotype has ten or more counts. The chain carries TRBV10-2 and TRBJ1-2; the D is unclear. Trimming took 10 bases from V and 2 from J, leaving 8 bases between them. Germline CDR1 and CDR2: WSHSY and SAAADI. This CDR3 spans 11 amino acids. The CDR3 reads CAIQENYGYTF. The CDR3 coding sequence is TGCGCCATCCAGGAAAACTATGGCTACACCTTC.

CDR3 sequence: CAISKTGQGNLYEQYF. CDR3 DNA: TGTGCCATCAGTAAAACCGGACAGGGCAACCTCTACGAGCAGTACTTC. The gene calls are TRBV10-3 and TRBJ2-7; TRBD1 agrees at 8 bases. This CDR3 has 16 residues. Germline V gives CDR1 ENHRY, CDR2 SYGVKD. J was trimmed by 3 bases and V by 5 bases; bases with no gene match: 12.

About this clonotype: Mismatch with germline at one junction end may stem from a read error. This rearrangement joins TRBV6-1 to TRBJ1-6, with 9 nucleotides matching TRBD1. The CDR3 has 16 residues. Germline CDR1 reads MNHNS; CDR2 reads SASEGT. Here the CDR3 DNA reads TGTGCCGGCAGTGAATTTGGGGGACAGGGTGCTTCACCCCTCCACTTT. Amino acid sequence: CAGSEFGGQGASPLHF.

This clonotype rates as medium-sized. V is TRBV11-2 and J is TRBJ2-3; D remains ambiguous. The germline V gene has CDR1 SGHAT and CDR2 FQNNGV. The ends were cut back, 1 base at V and 3 bases at J, with 2 bases in the middle. The CDR3 runs to 12 residues. The CDR3 loop reads CASSLATDTQYF. The CDR3 DNA reads as TGTGCCAGCAGCTTAGCAACAGATACGCAGTATTTT.

At least ten counts were recorded for this clonotype. This chain uses TRBV5-1 with TRBJ2-5; weak D call: TRBD1 (6 bases). The CDR3 covers 14 residues. Trimming cost V 4 bases and J 5 bases, with 15 bases left between them. Germline V CDR1 and CDR2: SGHRS, YFSETQ. The CDR3 DNA reads TGCGCCAGCAGCCAACTAACAGGGTCGGAGACCCAGTACTTC. It yields the protein CASSQLTGSETQYF.

This clonotype was picked up many times. The V and J genes are TRBV11-2 and TRBJ2-1; TRBD2 agrees at 10 bases. This CDR3 spans 16 amino acids. With V trimmed by 0 bases and J by 6 bases, 5 bases remained unmatched. Germline values: CDR1 SGHAT, CDR2 FQNNGV. The CDR3 reads CASSLDGLAGANEQFF. In DNA, the CDR3 is TGTGCCAGCAGCTTAGATGGCCTAGCGGGGGCCAATGAGCAGTTCTTC.

This clonotype was recorded at least ten times. The chain has TRBV7-9 and TRBJ2-1; 13 nucleotides match TRBD2. CDR1 SEHNR and CDR2 FQNEAQ come from the germline V gene (reference sequence). V lost 5 bases to trimming and J lost 6 bases; unmatched junction nucleotides: 10. The length of the CDR3 is 17 residues. The CDR3 region is CASSGTSGGAFGNEQFF. As DNA, the CDR3 is TGTGCCAGCAGCGGTACTAGCGGGGGGGCCTTCGGCAATGAGCAGTTCTTC. The full variable domain, its missing parts supplied by reference TRBV7-9 and TRBJ2-1, is DTGVSQNPRHKITKRGQNVTFRCDPISEHNRLYWYRQTLGQGPEFLTYFQNEAQLEKSRLLSDRFSAERPKGSFSTLEIQRTEQGDSAMYLCASSGTSGGAFGNEQFFGPGTRLTVL.

This clonotype was seen many times. The V and J genes are TRBV28 and TRBJ2-7; D is perhaps TRBD2 (6 bases). In germline, CDR1 is MDHEN, CDR2 SYDVKM. CDR3 size: 14 residues. With 10 bases removed from V and 0 bases from J, the gap between germline ends came to 16 bases. CDR3 coding DNA: TGTGCCACCCGTGGGGGGTGGAGCTCCTACGAGCAGTACTTC. Its translation is CATRGGWSSYEQYF.